Shown below are 15 T cell receptor beta chains from a single sample sequenced in a study of blood T cell repertoires in COVID-19. The method was immunoSEQ multiplex PCR; TCRdb's version includes in-frame clones alone and lacks a portion of them. Among about 300,000 clones listed, nearly 90% were seen once. Material for sequencing was PBMCs or T cells enriched from blood (not recorded which). The receptors originated from a woman aged 25-40 years who had recovered from COVID-19.

The V gene is TRBV27, the J gene TRBJ1-2; 7 positions agree with TRBD1. The trim removed 2 bases at V and 1 base at J, leaving 1 base unmatched. This CDR3 contains 14 residues. Germline V gene data show CDR1 as MNHEY and CDR2 as SMNVEV (reference sequence). CDR3 residues: CASSLNRGNYGYTF. CDR3 in DNA: TGTGCCAGCAGTTTAAACAGGGGTAACTATGGCTACACCTTC.

The rearrangement joins TRBV14 to TRBJ2-3, with TRBD2 as a possible D gene (5 bases). CDR1 is SGHDN and CDR2 is FVKESK in the germline V gene. The CDR3 runs to 16 residues. Trimming removed 4 bases at V and 1 base at J, with 15 bases between. This CDR3 is CASSPPTGVGTDTQYF. The CDR3 bases are TGTGCCAGCAGCCCGCCTACCGGGGTGGGCACAGATACGCAGTATTTT.

V is TRBV11-2 and J is TRBJ1-2; perhaps TRBD1 as D (5 bases). In germline, CDR1 is SGHAT, CDR2 FQNNGV. The CDR3 contains 15 residues. V lost 4 bases and J lost 4, with 16 bases in between. The CDR3 nucleotides are TGTGCCAGCAGCTCGGGGGGGGTGCAACTCTATGGCTACACCTTC. Its protein product is CASSSGGVQLYGYTF. The full variable domain, completed using reference TRBV11-2 and TRBJ1-2, is EAGVAQSPRYKIIEKRQSVAFWCNPISGHATLYWYQQILGQGPKLLIQFQNNGVVDDSQLPKDRFSAERLKGVDSTLKIQPAKLEDSAVYLCASSSGGVQLYGYTFGSGTRLTVV.

The V and J genes are TRBV7-9 and TRBJ1-5; TRBD1 is a possible D gene (6 bases). V shed 0 bases and J shed 2 bases, with 11 bases lying between them. This CDR3 has 16 residues. Germline loops: CDR1 SEHNR, CDR2 FQNEAQ (reference sequence). The CDR3 sequence is CASSLAAGAGNQPQHF. CDR3 nucleotides: TGTGCCAGCAGCTTAGCGGCGGGGGCAGGCAATCAGCCCCAGCATTTT.

The genes are TRBV10-3 and TRBJ1-4; 11 nucleotides match TRBD1. The CDR3 has 16 amino acids. Germline CDR1 ENHRY, CDR2 SYGVKD. Unmatched junction bases numbered 4, after V lost 0 bases and J lost 7 bases. CDR3 loop: CAISESPGTGGEKLFF. DNA for the CDR3: TGTGCCATCAGTGAGTCTCCCGGGACAGGGGGTGAAAAACTGTTTTTT.

The V gene is TRBV29-1, the J gene TRBJ1-2, with D hard to call. V gave up 1 base and J gave up 3 bases, with 9 bases separating them. In germline, CDR1 is SQVTM, CDR2 ANQGSEA. This CDR3 is 13 amino acids long. This CDR3 reads CSVEGLSDYGYTF. CDR3 DNA: TGCAGCGTTGAAGGACTTAGTGACTATGGCTACACCTTC.

The chain combines TRBV5-6 with TRBJ1-2; 9 bases are a match to TRBD1. Germline CDR1 reads SGHDT; CDR2 reads YYEEEE. The trim removed 0 bases at V and 4 bases at J, leaving 1 base unmatched. This CDR3 contains 14 residues. CDR3 sequence reads: CASSLGTGVYGYTF. The CDR3 DNA sequence: TGTGCCAGCAGCTTGGGGACAGGGGTCTATGGCTACACCTTC. Supplemented by reference TRBV5-6 and TRBJ1-2, the full variable domain reads DAGVTQSPTHLIKTRGQQVTLRCSPKSGHDTVSWYQQALGQGPQFIFQYYEEEERQRGNFPDRFSGHQFPNYSSELNVNALLLGDSALYLCASSLGTGVYGYTFGSGTRLTVV.

The rearrangement joins TRBV7-2 to TRBJ2-2; 8 bases align to TRBD2. Per germline, CDR1 SGHTA and CDR2 FQGNSA. J gave up 0 bases and V 1 base, and 4 bases lay outside the gene matches. The CDR3 covers 17 residues. The CDR3 is CASSLVAGGSNTGELFF. CDR3 nucleotide sequence: TGTGCCAGCAGCTTAGTTGCGGGGGGATCGAACACCGGGGAGCTGTTTTTT.

The chain has TRBV2 and TRBJ1-2; D might be TRBD1 (5 bases). Trimming shortened V by 4 bases and J by 8 bases, and 23 bases separated the two germline ends. The germline V gene has CDR1 SNHLY and CDR2 FYNNEI. This CDR3 has 16 amino acids. CDR3 bases: TGTGCCAGCAGTGGGGTGGAGGGACCCTCTAAGAACGGCTACACCTTC. Residues: CASSGVEGPSKNGYTF.

V and J are TRBV2 and TRBJ1-1, with D possibly matching TRBD1 (6 bases). CDR1 is SNHLY and CDR2 is FYNNEI in the germline V gene. V lost 5 bases and J lost 1, with 17 bases in between. CDR3 size: 16 residues. The CDR3 sequence is CASSSNLGQKNTEAFF. The CDR3 DNA is TGTGCCAGCAGTTCAAACCTGGGACAAAAGAACACTGAAGCTTTCTTT.

This chain connects TRBV27 to TRBJ1-1; D is ambiguous. The CDR3 loop spans 15 amino acids. Trimming removed 5 bases from V and 0 bases from J, with 13 bases in between. CDR1 is MNHEY, CDR2 SMNVEV, per germline (reference sequence). The CDR3, as DNA: TGTGCCAGCAGTCCCCACACAGAATTGAACACTGAAGCTTTCTTT. Encoded protein: CASSPHTELNTEAFF.

The rearrangement joins TRBV10-1 to TRBJ1-1; D might be TRBD1 (5 bases). Germline-derived CDR1 and CDR2 are WNHNN and SYGVQD (reference sequence). V lost 6 bases and J 4 bases, leaving 18 bases between the germline ends. The CDR3 contains 15 residues. The chain's CDR3 is CASRAEAGKSTEAFF. DNA for the CDR3: TGCGCCAGCAGGGCCGAGGCAGGGAAGAGCACTGAAGCTTTCTTT.

The genes are TRBV4-2 and TRBJ1-1; the D is unclear. The CDR3 has 15 residues. Trimming removed 1 base at V and 1 base at J, with 10 bases between. The V gene's germline CDR1 is LGHNA and CDR2 YNFKEQ. This CDR3 reads CASSQAKAGNTEAFF. The CDR3 nucleotides read TGTGCCAGCAGCCAAGCGAAAGCGGGGAACACTGAAGCTTTCTTT.

V is TRBV13 and J is TRBJ2-3; perhaps TRBD1 as D (7 bases). From germline, CDR1 is PRHDT and CDR2 FYEKMQ (reference sequence). The CDR3 spans 16 residues. V gave up 5 bases and J gave up 4 bases, with 19 bases separating them. In DNA form, the CDR3 reads TGTGCCAGCAGCGGAGGGGGCAGGGTCTTGGCAGATACGCAGTATTTT. It encodes CASSGGGRVLADTQYF.

The gene calls are TRBV7-9 and TRBJ2-5; 8 bases match TRBD2. There are 15 residues in the CDR3. Germline CDR1 SEHNR, CDR2 FQNEAQ (reference sequence). The J segment lost 5 bases and the V segment lost 3 bases, leaving 8 bases of the junction unmatched. The CDR3 nucleotides read TGTGCCAGCAGCTTTCCCCGGACTAGCAATGAGACCCAGTACTTC. The encoded protein is CASSFPRTSNETQYF.